The entry below describes one T cell receptor beta chain. The antigen remains undetermined. These data belong to a study of vaccination and CD4 T cells after COVID-19. Study background: PCR on nasal swabs identified SARS-CoV-2 in convalescent patients, of whom some ten were mild and one severe. Researchers treated cells with overlapping spike peptides taken from SARS-CoV-2, HCoV-NL63, HCoV-OC43 and HCoV-229E.

V shed 3 bases and J shed 5 bases, with 8 bases lying between them. Per germline, CDR1 DFQATT and CDR2 SNEGSKA (reference sequence). CDR3 length: 11 residues. Sequencing of DNA taken from cultured CD4+ T cells relied on the Oncomine TCR Beta short-read assay. One entry per CDR3 protein results from TCRdb running MiXCR on the PCR reads. In the table there are over 10,000 distinct CDR3 sequences, just under 35% of which are singletons. The treatment: 10-day PBMC culture with coronavirus spike peptide pools or control peptides (ViraFEST assay). Negative-selection isolation of CD4+ T cells was performed after roughly 11 days of culture.

V usage is TRBV20-1 and J usage is TRBJ2-7; no clear D. The sequence was obtained from a human donor who had recovered from COVID-19. Material for sequencing was CD4+ T cells from blood, cultured in vitro. The chain's CDR3 is CSASQPNEQYF. CDR3 DNA: TGCAGTGCTAGTCAGCCGAACGAGCAGTACTTC.